The clone carrying this T cell receptor (beta chain) was counted a few times. The antigen remains unidentified. Every bit of the isolated RNA underwent reverse transcription, so sequencing read expressed TCRB transcripts. Generated by immunoSEQ multiplex PCR, the TCRdb table keeps only in-frame clones and is missing some. The sample carries 330,000 or so clones, about 19% recorded once. The CDR3 is 14 residues long. Germline values: CDR1 MNHNY, CDR2 SVGAGI (reference sequence). Trimming removed 8 bases from V and 9 bases from J; junction bases left unmatched: 11. The record originates from a study of beta chain features in type 1 diabetes. Study conclusions and caveats: Patients with Type 1 diabetes showed moderately but significantly shorter TCRB CDR3s in all four CD4+ subsets.

The receptor was isolated from a woman younger than 35 in good health. This chain connects TRBV6-6 to TRBJ1-5; 9 bases align to TRBD1. Sequencing used naive CD4+ T cells from blood. The DNA for the CDR3 is TGTGCCAGCTCAGATGGGACAGGGAAGAGGCCCCAGCATTTT. Translation: CASSDGTGKRPQHF.